Listed below are T cell receptor beta chains from one sample, sequenced in a study of neurological immune-mediated disorders. TCRdb independently ran MiXCR on the 5' RACE reads; one entry per CDR3 protein. This table holds 95,000 to 110,000 distinct CDR3 sequences, 10% to 14% found once. Sequences were obtained from PBMCs. These receptors all stem from a female donor with HTLV-1-associated myelopathy (HAM/TSP). Each CDR3 is given with its conserved first and last residue. Each record gives: J gene, D gene, clone size, V gene, CDR3 protein, CDR3 DNA. The D gene is left open where the match is weak. Part of the rows lack a size; the others show once, few, many or a class for expanded clones.

TRBJ2-3	TRBD2	many	TRBV5-1	CASKLAGLPTDTQYF	TGCGCCAGCAAACTAGCGGGGCTACCAACGGATACGCAGTATTTT
TRBJ1-6	TRBD1	many	TRBV5-1	CASSSDRGHNSPLHF	TGCGCCAGCAGTTCGGACAGGGGGCATAATTCACCCCTCCACTTT
TRBJ1-2	NA	many	TRBV20-1	CSARGGLQSGYTF	TGCAGTGCTAGGGGCGGGCTTCAAAGTGGCTACACCTTC
TRBJ2-3	TRBD2	many	TRBV5-1	CASSFTSVGLNADTQYF	TGCGCCAGCAGCTTTACTAGCGTTGGACTGAATGCAGATACGCAGTATTTT
TRBJ2-3	NA	many	TRBV9	CASSVVPDTQYF	TGTGCCAGCAGCGTAGTACCAGATACGCAGTATTTT
TRBJ2-2	TRBD1	NA	TRBV5-1	CASSLRDRLTGELFF	TGCGCCAGCAGCCTGCGGGACAGGTTGACCGGGGAGCTGTTTTTT
TRBJ2-1	TRBD2	many	TRBV20-1	CSARMGAGGTYNEQFF	TGCAGTGCCCGGATGGGGGCGGGGGGGACATACAATGAGCAGTTCTTC
TRBJ2-5	TRBD1	many	TRBV5-1	CASTRDRGETQYF	TGCGCCAGCACCCGGGACAGGGGTGAGACCCAGTACTTC
TRBJ2-1	NA	many	TRBV11-2	CASSLEVRGPPNEQFF	TGTGCCAGCAGCTTAGAGGTCCGGGGGCCCCCCAATGAGCAGTTCTTC
TRBJ2-5	NA	many	TRBV11-1	CASSLRQAGKETQYF	TGTGCCAGCAGCTTAAGGCAGGCGGGCAAAGAGACCCAGTACTTC
TRBJ2-7	NA	many	TRBV5-1	CASRAGLGTYEQYF	TGCGCCAGCAGGGCGGGATTGGGAACCTACGAGCAGTACTTC
TRBJ2-3	TRBD2	NA	TRBV29-1	CSVTVTSLADTQYF	TGCAGCGTTACAGTGACTAGCTTAGCAGATACGCAGTATTTT
TRBJ2-6	NA	many	TRBV5-1	CASSLFGSSGANVLTF	TGCGCCAGCAGCTTGTTCGGGAGCTCTGGGGCCAACGTCCTGACTTTC
TRBJ2-7	NA	few	TRBV5-1	CASRGTLPYEQYF	TGCGCCAGCAGGGGGACGTTGCCCTACGAGCAGTACTTC
TRBJ2-1	TRBD2	many	TRBV7-2	CASSSGTSTFF	TGTGCCAGCAGTTCCGGGACTAGTACGTTCTTC
TRBJ2-7	TRBD1	many	TRBV28	CASSLYPRQGEYF	TGTGCCAGCAGTTTATATCCCCGACAGGGCGAGTACTTC
TRBJ1-5	NA	many	TRBV3-1	CASSQDQTAAWPQHF	TGTGCCAGCAGCCAAGATCAGACAGCCGCCTGGCCCCAGCATTTT
TRBJ2-3	TRBD1	many	TRBV27	CASSLLARGTDTQYF	TGTGCCAGCAGTTTATTGGCCAGGGGGACAGATACGCAGTATTTT
TRBJ1-1	NA	many	TRBV20-1	CSARSGTLGTEAFF	TGCAGTGCTAGGTCCGGGACGTTGGGGACTGAAGCTTTCTTT
TRBJ2-3	NA	many	TRBV5-1	CASSLLFAGPSTDTQYF	TGCGCCAGCAGCCTGCTCTTTGCTGGCCCTAGCACAGATACGCAGTATTTT
TRBJ2-6	NA	NA	TRBV5-1	CASSLAPVGGANVLTF	TGCGCCAGCAGCTTGGCCCCAGTGGGTGGGGCCAACGTCCTGACTTTC
TRBJ1-5	NA	many	TRBV12-3/TRBV12-4	CASSLAKHGRNQPQHF	TGTGCCAGCAGTTTAGCGAAACATGGCAGAAATCAGCCCCAGCATTTT
TRBJ2-7	TRBD1	many	TRBV6-5	CASRRYTQGARDYEQYF	TGTGCCAGCAGAAGGTATACACAGGGGGCCCGGGACTACGAGCAGTACTTC
TRBJ2-3	TRBD2	few	TRBV20-1	CSARILAPHTDTQYF	TGCAGTGCTAGGATACTAGCGCCTCACACAGATACGCAGTATTTT
TRBJ2-3	NA	many	TRBV5-1	CASSLAWGDADTQYF	TGCGCCAGCAGCTTGGCCTGGGGGGATGCAGATACGCAGTATTTT
TRBJ2-7	NA	many	TRBV25-1	CASRKTSSYEQYF	TGTGCCAGCAGAAAGACAAGCTCATACGAGCAGTACTTC
TRBJ2-3	TRBD2	many	TRBV7-2	CASSVTSGGGADTQYF	TGTGCCAGCAGCGTAACTAGCGGGGGCGGGGCAGATACGCAGTATTTT
TRBJ2-7	NA	few	TRBV10-2	CASGDRSSYEQYF	TGCGCCAGCGGGGACCGGTCCTCCTACGAGCAGTACTTC
TRBJ2-1	TRBD2	many	TRBV6-6	CASSYSGLVANEQFF	TGTGCCAGCAGTTACTCGGGACTAGTAGCCAATGAGCAGTTCTTC
TRBJ2-3	NA	many	TRBV5-1	CASSLVFEGLTDTQYF	TGCGCCAGCAGCTTGGTTTTTGAGGGTCTCACAGATACGCAGTATTTT
TRBJ2-5	TRBD2	few	TRBV10-3	CAISPRGLGKETQYF	TGTGCCATCAGTCCCCGAGGACTAGGGAAAGAGACCCAGTACTTC
TRBJ2-7	TRBD1	NA	TRBV14	CASSRTGTGPYEQYF	TGTGCCAGCAGCCGAACCGGGACAGGCCCCTACGAGCAGTACTTC
TRBJ2-1	NA	many	TRBV12-3/TRBV12-4	CASSLARALNEQFF	TGTGCCAGCAGTTTAGCGAGGGCCCTTAATGAGCAGTTCTTC
TRBJ1-1	NA	many	TRBV5-1	CASSLSESQEAFF	TGCGCCAGCAGCTTATCAGAGAGTCAGGAAGCTTTCTTT
TRBJ2-3	TRBD2	NA	TRBV29-1	CSATSGGSTDTQYF	TGCAGCGCCACTAGCGGGGGTAGCACAGATACGCAGTATTTT
TRBJ2-7	NA	many	TRBV2	CASSEFGSPGTVYEQYF	TGTGCCAGCAGTGAGTTCGGCAGCCCTGGAACGGTCTACGAGCAGTACTTC
TRBJ1-1	NA	many	TRBV5-1	CASSPPQKNTEAFF	TGCGCCAGCAGCCCCCCTCAGAAGAACACTGAAGCTTTCTTT
TRBJ2-7	NA	many	TRBV12-3/TRBV12-4	CASSSETVTYEQYF	TGTGCCAGCAGTTCAGAGACGGTAACCTACGAGCAGTACTTC
TRBJ2-1	NA	many	TRBV7-8	CASSVSGGYNEQFF	TGTGCCAGCAGCGTTAGTGGGGGGTACAATGAGCAGTTCTTC
TRBJ2-2	NA	many	TRBV10-1	CASSENTGELFF	TGCGCCAGCAGTGAGAACACCGGGGAGCTGTTTTTT
TRBJ2-1	NA	many	TRBV24-1	CATSGGNSGYNEQFF	TGTGCCACCAGTGGGGGCAATTCGGGGTACAATGAGCAGTTCTTC
TRBJ1-2	NA	many	TRBV12-3/TRBV12-4	CASTASTGPYGYTF	TGTGCCAGCACGGCCTCGACAGGACCCTATGGCTACACCTTC
TRBJ2-3	TRBD2	NA	TRBV5-1	CASSSGLAAGSDTQYF	TGCGCCAGCAGCTCCGGACTAGCGGCGGGCTCAGATACGCAGTATTTT
TRBJ2-7	NA	many	TRBV7-9	CASSFERGQYF	TGTGCCAGCAGCTTTGAGAGGGGTCAGTACTTC
TRBJ2-3	TRBD2	many	TRBV5-1	CASSSNSGGASDTQYF	TGCGCCAGCAGCTCAAATAGCGGGGGGGCCTCTGATACGCAGTATTTT
TRBJ2-3	TRBD2	many	TRBV4-2	CASSQELAGNKDTQYF	TGTGCCAGCAGCCAAGAGTTAGCGGGGAACAAAGATACGCAGTATTTT
TRBJ2-1	NA	many	TRBV12-3/TRBV12-4	CASSSGTGPYNEQFF	TGTGCCAGCAGTTCCGGGACTGGCCCTTACAATGAGCAGTTCTTC
TRBJ2-7	NA	many	TRBV7-6	CASSRGDTRFYEQYF	TGTGCCAGCAGCCGCGGGGACACGAGATTCTACGAGCAGTACTTC